This T cell receptor beta chain was identified during a study of regulatory and conventional T cells in RAG deficiency. Study findings and constraints: Patient subsets had shorter CDR3s; Omenn Treg-Tconv overlap exceeded 85%. Shannon entropy fell and Simpson indices rose in RAG-deficient patients. Treg unique TCR beta sequences were about 100-fold fewer in Omenn syndrome and CID/AS patients than controls.

The sorted regulatory T cells were CD4+, CD25-high and CD127-low, with genomic DNA sequenced. The V segment lost 5 bases and the J segment 6 bases; nucleotides outside the gene matches: 7. Germline lookup yields CDR1 SGHTA and CDR2 FQGTGA. There are 13 residues in the CDR3. Method: immunoSEQ multiplex PCR; TCRdb's copy keeps in-frame clones and lacks some. The sample shows 6,000 to 8,000 clones, about 90% of them seen only once. On this clone itself: The antigen remains undetermined.

Separately, the same data were catalogued under a study of regulatory T cells. According to that study: Amplification used 52 TRBV primers and 13 TRBJ primers.

Sequencing was done on a sample of CD127- CD25+ CD4+ Tregs sorted from blood. The chain carries TRBV7-3 and TRBJ2-7, with 7 nucleotides matching TRBD1. The clonotype comes from a human donor in good health. The CDR3 DNA is TGTGCCAGCAGCCCGTTAACAGGGGCCGAGCAGTACTTC. Translating it yields CASSPLTGAEQYF.